The source of this TCR beta chain is a study of T cell repertoires in cytomegalovirus infection. Across the study: Public TCR beta signature analysis indicated the presence of both CMV infection and matching HLA type.

Study-level findings and limits: CMV-specific HLA-C-restricted TCR beta clonotypes dominated the ex vivo response.

TCRdb re-derived calls from the reads in MiXCR, one entry per CDR3 protein. The sample records tens of thousands of distinct CDR3 sequences, approximately 46% being singletons. With respect to this clonotype: The antigen remains undetermined.

This sample comprised CD8+ T cells from cultured PBMCs, obtained from culture after CMV antigen stimulation. This TCR was sampled from a human donor in good health (CMV status not recorded). Some clones in this sample may be carry-over from other donors' samples.

CDR3 amino acids: CASTPGATSGGAYNEQFF. The CDR3, as DNA: TGTGCCAGCACCCCGGGGGCCACTAGCGGGGGGGCTTACAATGAGCAGTTCTTC. The chain uses TRBV6-5 and TRBJ2-1, with 13 bases identical to TRBD2. The CDR3 extends over 18 amino acids. V shed 7 bases, J shed 4 bases, and the junction held 13 bases outside the gene matches. Germline CDR1 and CDR2: MNHEY and SVGAGI.